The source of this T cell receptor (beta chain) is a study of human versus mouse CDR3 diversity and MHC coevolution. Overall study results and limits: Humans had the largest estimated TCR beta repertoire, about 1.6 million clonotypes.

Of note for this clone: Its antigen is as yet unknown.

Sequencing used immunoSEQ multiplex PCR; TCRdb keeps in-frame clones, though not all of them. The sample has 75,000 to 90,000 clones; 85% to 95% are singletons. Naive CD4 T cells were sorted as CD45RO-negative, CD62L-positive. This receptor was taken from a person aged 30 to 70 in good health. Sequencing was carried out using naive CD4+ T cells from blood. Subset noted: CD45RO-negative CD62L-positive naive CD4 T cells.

The CDR3 loop reads CASSTQKQGLAGELFF. The DNA for the CDR3 is TGTGCCAGCAGCACCCAGAAACAGGGTTTGGCCGGGGAGCTGTTTTTT. The chain joins TRBV9 to TRBJ2-2, with D perhaps TRBD1 (6 bases). Trimming took off 4 bases at V and 6 bases at J, with 19 bases between the two ends. Germline V gene lookup returns CDR1 SGDLS and CDR2 YYNGEE. The CDR3 is 16 amino acids. Variable domain in full (rest from reference TRBV9 and TRBJ2-2): DSGVTQTPKHLITATGQRVTLRCSPRSGDLSVYWYQQSLDQGLQFLIQYYNGEERAKGNILERFSAQQFPDLHSELNLSSLELGDSALYFCASSTQKQGLAGELFFGEGSRLTVL.